The 32 T cell receptor beta chains listed next were all sequenced from one sample in a study of early T cells in non-severe SARS-CoV-2 infection. One entry per CDR3 protein, called by TCRdb with MiXCR from the 5' RACE reads. The sample includes approximately 70,000 distinct CDR3 sequences, about a tenth seen only once; the top ten take around 7.3%. The sequencing here drew on whole blood, taken at baseline. The receptors here all came from an adult who was a healthcare worker with PCR-confirmed SARS-CoV-2 infection or an uninfected control (not recorded which).

This clonotype was detected many times. This chain links TRBV30 with TRBJ1-3; no definite D call. The CDR3 extends over 13 amino acids. V lost 3 bases to trimming and J lost 9 bases, with 15 bases between them. Germline V CDR1 and CDR2: GTSNPN, SVGIG (reference sequence). The CDR3 spells CAWSTVPLGTIYF. CDR3 nucleotides: TGTGCCTGGAGCACAGTACCTCTCGGCACCATATATTTT.

This clonotype appeared many times. The gene calls are TRBV5-5 and TRBJ2-3; D remains unclear. The CDR3 totals 12 residues. The germline V and J ends were trimmed by 3 bases and 1 base, with 3 bases remaining between them. CDR1 and CDR2 (germline): SGHKS, YYEKEE (reference sequence). The CDR3 protein is CASSSGTDTQYF. The CDR3 DNA reads as TGTGCCAGCAGCTCAGGCACAGATACGCAGTATTTT.

V is TRBV23-1 and J is TRBJ1-6, with D perhaps TRBD1 (5 bases). TRBV23-1 is classed as an ORF, of uncertain function. The CDR3 length is 13 residues. Trimming cost V 1 base and J 7 bases, with 5 bases left between them. CDR3 coding DNA: TGCGCCAGCAGTCAATACAGGAATTCACCCCTCCACTTT. As protein: CASSQYRNSPLHF.

CDR3 region: CASSRRALGGAESHEQYF. CDR3 bases: TGTGCCAGCAGCCGCCGGGCACTCGGGGGCGCGGAGTCCCACGAGCAGTACTTC. The chain combines TRBV5-5 with TRBJ2-7; D possibly matches TRBD1 or TRBD2 (6 bases each). The CDR3 spans 18 residues. V was cut by 4 bases and J by 5 bases, with 28 bases left in between. CDR1 is SGHKS and CDR2 is YYEKEE in the germline V gene (reference sequence).

In its sample, this clonotype was seen many times. CDR3: CATWGNEGNYEQYF. The CDR3 DNA is TGTGCCACCTGGGGTAACGAGGGGAACTACGAGCAGTACTTC. The V call is TRBV27, the J call TRBJ2-7; D may match TRBD1 or TRBD2 (5 bases each). Germline CDR1 reads MNHEY; CDR2 reads SMNVEV (reference sequence). V was shortened by 10 bases and J by 3 bases, with 19 bases between the two germline ends. This CDR3 is built from 14 residues.

This clonotype appeared many times. The rearrangement joins TRBV20-1 to TRBJ1-1, with D possibly matching TRBD1 (5 bases). CDR3 size: 13 residues. The germline V gene has CDR1 DFQATT and CDR2 SNEGSKA (reference sequence). V lost 0 bases to trimming and J lost 1 base, with 6 bases between them. The CDR3 is CSARDGGNTEAFF. The CDR3 DNA follows: TGCAGTGCTAGAGATGGGGGGAACACTGAAGCTTTCTTT.

Ten or more counts support this clonotype. The V call is TRBV7-3, the J call TRBJ2-2; TRBD1 might be the D (5 bases). The V end lost 5 bases, the J end lost 6 bases, and 16 bases lay between the germline ends. This CDR3 contains 15 residues. From germline, CDR1 is SGHTA and CDR2 FQGTGA. CDR3 region: CASSPEGRVSGELFF. The CDR3 DNA follows: TGTGCCAGCAGCCCCGAAGGCAGGGTATCCGGGGAGCTGTTTTTT.

This clonotype showed up many times. The chain couples TRBV6-1 to TRBJ1-2; D is unresolved. V lost 6 bases to trimming and J lost 4 bases, with 15 bases between them. CDR1 and CDR2 (germline): MNHNS, SASEGT. The CDR3 consists of 14 residues. CDR3 sequence: CASRSGGRSYGYTF. Written as DNA, the CDR3 is TGTGCCAGCAGGTCTGGCGGCAGGTCCTATGGCTACACCTTC.

V and J are TRBV18 and TRBJ1-4; 9 bases line up with TRBD1. There are 14 residues in the CDR3. From germline, CDR1 is KGHSH and CDR2 LQKENI. V trimming: 3 bases; J trimming: 7 bases; junction bases outside the gene matches: 3. This chain's CDR3 is CASSPGTGREKLFF. The CDR3 region has the DNA TGTGCCAGCTCACCGGGGACAGGGCGTGAAAAACTGTTTTTT.

The rearrangement links TRBV5-4 to TRBJ2-1, with 7 bases matching TRBD1. Losses at the gene ends were 2 bases for V and 5 bases for J; bases not matched to a gene: 7. The CDR3 loop spans 15 amino acids. Germline values: CDR1 SGHNT, CDR2 YYREEE (reference sequence). DNA of the CDR3: TGTGCCAGCAGCTTAGGGGGCGCAGGTCACAATGAGCAGTTCTTC. It specifies CASSLGGAGHNEQFF.

This clonotype came up many times. The gene calls are TRBV10-2 and TRBJ1-1; 7 positions agree with TRBD1. The CDR3 runs 12 residues. The ends lost 11 bases at V and 7 bases at J; junction bases unmatched: 10. The V gene's germline CDR1 is WSHSY and CDR2 SAAADI. The CDR3 here is CASRQGGDEAFF. CDR3 in DNA: TGCGCCTCACGACAGGGTGGGGATGAAGCTTTCTTT.

This clonotype was detected many times. The gene calls are TRBV11-2 and TRBJ2-7, with 10 bases fitting TRBD1. Trimming removed 5 bases from V and 4 bases from J; junction bases left unmatched: 5. This CDR3 is built from 14 residues. The V gene's germline CDR1 is SGHAT and CDR2 FQNNGV. CDR3 sequence: CASSPWDRGYEQYF. CDR3 DNA sequence: TGTGCCAGCAGCCCCTGGGACAGGGGTTACGAGCAGTACTTC.

The V and J genes are TRBV29-1 and TRBJ1-1; 11 bases line up with TRBD1. Germline CDR1 SQVTM, CDR2 ANQGSEA. J was trimmed by 4 bases and V by 6 bases; bases with no gene match: 1. The CDR3 covers 12 residues. The CDR3 is CSVGQGATEAFF. CDR3 nucleotide sequence: TGCAGCGTAGGACAGGGGGCCACTGAAGCTTTCTTT.

This clonotype was recorded at least ten times. This chain connects TRBV2 to TRBJ2-1; D uncertain. Trimming pared 4 bases from V and 8 bases from J, leaving 9 bases between. Germline CDR1 SNHLY, CDR2 FYNNEI. This CDR3 is built from 12 residues. The CDR3 nucleotides are TGTGCCAGCAGTGTCGGGCCCGATGAGCAGTTCTTC. It codes for CASSVGPDEQFF.

The chain is built from TRBV7-8 and TRBJ1-2, with D unresolved. V dropped 5 bases and J dropped 8 bases, with 15 bases sitting between them. This CDR3 spans 13 amino acids. The germline gives CDR1 SGHVS, CDR2 FQNEAQ. The CDR3 region is CASSTNGGNGYTF. CDR3 DNA: TGTGCCAGCAGCACCAATGGAGGTAACGGCTACACCTTC.

The chain recombines TRBV6-2 or TRBV6-3 with TRBJ2-7; no firm D call. This CDR3 is built from 12 residues. Trimming took off 4 bases at V and 3 bases at J, with 7 bases between the two ends. Germline V gives CDR1 MNHEY, CDR2 SVGEGT. The CDR3 loop is CASSLANYEQYF. CDR3 DNA sequence: TGTGCCAGCAGTTTAGCTAACTACGAGCAGTACTTC.

Only a few counts were recorded for this clonotype. The gene calls are TRBV7-8 and TRBJ1-1; D call uncertain. The CDR3 has 13 residues. CDR1 is SGHVS and CDR2 is FQNEAQ in the germline V gene. The V end was cut by 2 bases, the J end by 6 bases, with 10 bases between. CDR3 protein: CASSLWRGAEAFF. DNA of the CDR3: TGTGCCAGCAGCTTATGGCGTGGGGCTGAAGCTTTCTTT.

The gene calls are TRBV3-1 and TRBJ2-3, with a tentative D call TRBD1 (6 bases). This CDR3 is 13 amino acids long. The V end was cut by 3 bases, the J end by 9 bases, with 13 bases between. CDR1 LGHDT and CDR2 YNNKEL come from the germline V gene (reference sequence). Here the CDR3 reads CASSHLQGRTQYF. CDR3 nucleotide sequence: TGTGCCAGCAGCCACCTACAGGGACGAACGCAGTATTTT.

The CDR3 here is CAISERSRDETQYF. The CDR3 DNA is TGTGCCATCAGTGAACGGTCTAGGGATGAGACCCAGTACTTC. V usage is TRBV10-3 and J usage is TRBJ2-5; unclear D gene. The germline CDR1 and CDR2 sequences are ENHRY and SYGVKD. The CDR3 has 14 residues. Trimming cost V 3 bases and J 5 bases, with 13 bases left between them.

This clonotype was picked up many times. The chain has TRBV20-1 and TRBJ1-1, with 8 bases aligning to TRBD1. The CDR3 covers 12 residues. The trim removed 4 bases at V and 4 bases at J, leaving 2 bases unmatched. CDR1 is DFQATT and CDR2 is SNEGSKA in the germline V gene (reference sequence). CDR3 amino acids: CSANGQGTEAFF. CDR3 nucleotides: TGCAGTGCTAACGGACAGGGCACTGAAGCTTTCTTT.

The gene calls are TRBV6-1 and TRBJ2-3; the D is unclear. Trimming stripped 2 bases from V and 0 bases from J, with 9 bases between. The CDR3 runs 15 residues. Germline loops: CDR1 MNHNS, CDR2 SASEGT. CDR3 sequence (DNA): TGTGCCAGCAGTGAATCCTTGATTAGCACAGATACGCAGTATTTT. It specifies CASSESLISTDTQYF.

This chain joins TRBV7-9 and TRBJ1-1; 9 bases line up with TRBD1. The trim removed 6 bases at V and 7 bases at J, leaving 6 bases unmatched. Germline V gene data show CDR1 as SEHNR and CDR2 as FQNEAQ (reference sequence). The length of the CDR3 is 13 residues. CDR3 nucleotides: TGTGCCAGCAGGCGGGACAGGGTCGGTGAAGCTTTCTTT. This translates into CASRRDRVGEAFF.

V gene TRBV18 combines with J gene TRBJ2-3; TRBD2 matches at 7 bases. CDR3 size: 19 residues. V lost 1 base and J lost 0; bases outside the gene matches: 13. The germline gives CDR1 KGHSH, CDR2 LQKENI. CDR3 residues: CASSPLSPSGRSSTDTQYF. CDR3 bases: TGTGCCAGCTCACCACTTTCGCCTAGCGGAAGATCTAGCACAGATACGCAGTATTTT.

This chain connects TRBV30 to TRBJ2-1, with 8 bases lining up with TRBD2. Germline V lookup: CDR1 GTSNPN, CDR2 SVGIG (reference sequence). The CDR3 runs 13 residues. Trimming removed 4 bases from V and 9 bases from J; junction bases left unmatched: 8. The DNA for the CDR3 is TGTGCCTGGAACGGGGGGGCATCTAGTGAGCAGTTCTTC. It is translated as CAWNGGASSEQFF.

The chain is built from TRBV5-1 and TRBJ2-1; D perhaps matches TRBD2 (6 bases). Germline CDR1 SGHRS, CDR2 YFSETQ. The ends were cut back, 4 bases at V and 5 bases at J, with 19 bases in the middle. This CDR3 is built from 16 residues. This CDR3 reads CASSRRDLGVNNEQFF. The CDR3, as DNA: TGCGCCAGCAGCCGGAGGGATTTAGGGGTAAACAATGAGCAGTTCTTC.

The chain employs TRBV7-9 and TRBJ2-6; perhaps TRBD2 as D (5 bases). Between the trimmed V and J ends, which lost 5 bases and 1 base, there was a span of 12 bases. This CDR3 has 16 residues. CDR1 SEHNR and CDR2 FQNEAQ come from the germline V gene (reference sequence). CDR3 coding DNA: TGTGCCAGCAGCGACCCACGGGATTCTGGGGCCAACGTCCTGACTTTC. Protein: CASSDPRDSGANVLTF.

In this sample, this clonotype turned up many times. The J gene is TRBJ1-2, the V gene TRBV7-8; D gene uncertain. The CDR3 loop spans 11 amino acids. CDR1 is SGHVS, CDR2 FQNEAQ, per germline. V dropped 6 bases and J dropped 10 bases, with 12 bases sitting between them. In DNA form, the CDR3 reads TGTGCCAGCAGTGACAACCCCGTCTACACCTTC. Residues: CASSDNPVYTF.

This clonotype was seen ten or more times. The CDR3 reads CASSYSSGVMNTEAFF. In DNA, the CDR3 is TGTGCCAGCAGTTACTCTTCAGGGGTCATGAACACTGAAGCTTTCTTT. The V call is TRBV6-2 or TRBV6-3, the J call TRBJ1-1, with D maybe TRBD1 (6 bases). The CDR3 length is 16 residues. V was shortened by 0 bases and J by 0 bases, with 11 bases between the two germline ends. From germline, CDR1 is MNHEY and CDR2 SVGEGT.

This clonotype was seen repeatedly, ten times or more. The chain recombines TRBV5-1 with TRBJ2-2; D call uncertain. Looked up from germline, CDR1 is SGHRS and CDR2 is YFSETQ. The germline V and J ends were trimmed by 0 bases and 7 bases, with 7 bases remaining between them. The CDR3 has 13 residues. CDR3 in amino acids: CASSLGPGGELFF. Here the CDR3 DNA reads TGCGCCAGCAGCTTGGGGCCAGGCGGGGAGCTGTTTTTT.

This clonotype was seen a handful of times. This chain connects TRBV11-2 to TRBJ1-1; 12 positions match TRBD1. Germline-derived CDR1 and CDR2 are SGHAT and FQNNGV. CDR3 size: 16 residues. V trimming: 7 bases; J trimming: 4 bases; junction bases outside the gene matches: 10. The CDR3 sequence: CASTDPGTGGLTEAFF. CDR3 coding DNA: TGTGCCAGCACCGATCCCGGGACAGGGGGCCTCACTGAAGCTTTCTTT.

This clonotype was counted once. This sequence joins TRBV19 and TRBJ1-5; 7 bases agree with TRBD1. Germline V gene lookup returns CDR1 LNHDA and CDR2 SQIVND (reference sequence). V trimming: 10 bases; J trimming: 6 bases; junction bases outside the gene matches: 9. The CDR3 covers 13 residues. The CDR3 nucleotides read TGTGCCACCGGAGAGGGGGCAATTCAGCCCCAGCATTTT. Translated: CATGEGAIQPQHF.

In its sample, this clonotype was seen a few times. A read error may account for a junction end that differs from germline. J is TRBJ2-7 and V is TRBV30, with D possibly matching TRBD1 (6 bases). The germline V gene encodes CDR1 GTSNPN and CDR2 SVGIG (reference sequence). This CDR3 spans 13 amino acids. The CDR3 here is CAWSGGPGYEQCF. The CDR3 coding sequence is TGTGCCTGGAGTGGGGGGCCCGGCTACGAGCAGTGCTTC.